The entry below gives a single T cell receptor (beta chain) sequence along with its context. The antigen is not known. This sample stems from a study of T cell responses to AZD1222 COVID-19 vaccine. Findings and limits, study-wide: Nearly half of spike-specific TCRs reportedly target variant regions that are unmutated in the B.1.351 and B.1.1.7 variants. An increase in Spike-specific TCR breadth and depth was observed after two AZD1222 doses.

Some clones are missing from TCRdb's copy, which holds only in-frame ones; the method was immunoSEQ multiplex PCR. The sample shows about 76,000 clones, roughly 90% of them seen only once. After removal of 2 bases from V and 8 bases from J, the junction contained 5 bases not matched to a gene. The CDR3 is made up of 15 amino acids. Germline lookup yields CDR1 SGHTA and CDR2 FQGNSA. V usage is TRBV7-2 and J usage is TRBJ2-1; 11 bases line up with TRBD2. This TCR was recovered from an adult in good health. Sample: peripheral blood, taken on day 0 of MenACWY control vaccination. The CDR3 reads CASSLIAGGPDEQFF. CDR3 nucleotides: TGTGCCAGCAGCTTAATAGCGGGAGGGCCCGATGAGCAGTTCTTC. The complete variable domain, with remaining parts taken from reference TRBV7-2 and TRBJ2-1, reads GAGVSQSPSNKVTEKGKDVELRCDPISGHTALYWYRQSLGQGLEFLIYFQGNSAPDKSGLPSDRFSAERTGGSVSTLTIQRTQQEDSAVYLCASSLIAGGPDEQFFGPGTRLTVL.